Described below is a single T cell receptor beta chain sequence and its context. The antigen is undetermined. Primers for the PCR totalled 60 Vbeta and 13 Jbeta. Using immunoSEQ multiplex PCR, the repertoire was profiled, and TCRdb retains in-frame clones only, with some absent. The sample has more than 75,000 clones, roughly 72% seen once. V was clipped by 6 bases and J by 1 base, with 12 bases between them. The CDR3 covers 14 residues. The germline CDR1 and CDR2 sequences are KGHSH and LQKENI. This sample was taken from a study of cytomegalovirus exposure and HLA in healthy donors. Study-wide points: Several of the most significant clusters appeared linked to common viral pathogens, based on a later analysis.

Source material: PBMCs. The receptor comes from a woman between 45 and 65 years old in good health and CMV-seropositive. V and J are TRBV18 and TRBJ1-1; D ambiguous. The CDR3 loop is CASSQTAQNTEAFF. The CDR3 DNA reads TGTGCCAGCTCTCAAACCGCACAGAACACTGAAGCTTTCTTT.